This TCR beta chain originates from a study of cytomegalovirus exposure and HLA in healthy donors. Study-wide background: The approximately 120 million unique TCR beta sequences, from around 200 million T cells, were found by an earlier analysis. Overall study findings and caveats: Follow-up analysis seemed to connect common viral pathogens with several of the most significant clusters identified. Prior analysis indicated that the majority of TCR beta V segments exhibited productivity approximately 87% or approximately 30% of the time. Prediction of most subjects' HLA-A and HLA-B alleles by TCR beta sequences was reportedly accurate.

With regard to this clone: Its specificity is not known.

It was with 60 Vbeta and 13 Jbeta primers that the PCR ran. This table comes from immunoSEQ multiplex PCR, and its TCRdb copy is limited to in-frame clones, with some not included. The sample has approximately 130,000 clones. The CDR3 loop spans 15 amino acids. CDR1 and CDR2 from the germline V gene are KGHSH and LQKENI. The V end was cut by 3 bases, the J end by 2 bases, with 11 bases between. This sequence joins TRBV18 and TRBJ1-3, with D unclear. The clonotype was recovered from a woman aged 55-75 years in good health and CMV-seronegative. The sequenced sample consisted of PBMCs. CDR3 sequence reads: CASSPPSLAGNTIYF. The CDR3 DNA reads TGTGCCAGCTCACCCCCGAGCCTTGCTGGAAACACCATATATTTT.